The 15 T cell receptor beta chains below were found in one sample sequenced in a study of beta chain features in type 1 diabetes. The authors reverse transcribed all of the isolated RNA, so sequencing captured expressed TCRB transcripts. Some clones are missing from TCRdb's copy, which holds only in-frame ones; the method was immunoSEQ multiplex PCR. Altogether almost 350,000 clones are present, roughly a fifth being singletons, with the ten largest covering around 0.044%. Sequences were obtained from naive CD4+ T cells from blood. All receptors derive from a woman between 18 and 29 years old in good health.

This clone was detected a few times. V usage is TRBV18 and J usage is TRBJ1-2; no definite D call. Germline-derived CDR1 and CDR2 are KGHSH and LQKENI. Trimming shortened V by 4 bases and J by 0 bases, and 12 bases separated the two germline ends. The CDR3 sequence is 15 residues long. DNA for the CDR3: TGTGCCAGCTCACAACCGACGGGGACTAACTATGGCTACACCTTC. Translation gives CASSQPTGTNYGYTF.

The genes are TRBV6-1 and TRBJ1-5, with D perhaps matching TRBD1 (5 bases). V lost 7 bases, J lost 6 bases, and 16 bases lay in between. The V gene's germline CDR1 is MNHNS and CDR2 SASEGT. This CDR3 has 14 residues. The CDR3 coding sequence is TGTGCCAGCATGGTGGGAAGGGGTGCTCAGCCCCAGCATTTT. Translation gives CASMVGRGAQPQHF.

This clone was seen only a few times. The chain combines TRBV10-3 with TRBJ1-2; 7 bases are a match to TRBD1. Germline trimming cut 6 bases from V and 1 base from J; bases unmatched to any gene: 5. CDR1 ENHRY and CDR2 SYGVKD come from the germline V gene. The CDR3 is 14 residues long. The CDR3 is CAISRQGDNYGYTF. The CDR3, as DNA: TGTGCCATCAGCAGACAGGGCGATAACTATGGCTACACCTTC.

A few counts support this clone. The V gene is TRBV4-1, the J gene TRBJ2-7; the D gene is possibly TRBD1 (6 bases). Germline lookup yields CDR1 MGHRA and CDR2 YSYEKL. V lost 4 bases to trimming and J lost 6 bases, with 16 bases between them. The CDR3 sequence is 14 residues long. CDR3 in amino acids: CASSPTGLRGEQYF. The CDR3 nucleotides are TGCGCCAGCAGCCCTACTGGGCTCAGGGGCGAGCAGTACTTC.

This clone was counted only a few times. The V and J genes are TRBV6-1 and TRBJ2-5; 9 bases line up with TRBD2. The CDR3 contains 18 residues. J lost 5 bases, V lost 1 base, and 14 bases had no gene match. Per the germline V gene, CDR1 is MNHNS and CDR2 is SASEGT. The CDR3 is CASSEVAGGLGVGETQYF. For the CDR3, the DNA is TGTGCCAGCAGTGAAGTGGCGGGGGGGCTCGGAGTAGGGGAGACCCAGTACTTC.

The chain recombines TRBV7-2 with TRBJ2-3; 8 bases agree with TRBD2. V trimming: 3 bases; J trimming: 4 bases; junction bases outside the gene matches: 6. The CDR3 totals 15 residues. Looked up from germline, CDR1 is SGHTA and CDR2 is FQGNSA. CDR3 coding DNA: TGTGCCAGCAGCTTGGCGGGGGGCTCCGCAGATACGCAGTATTTT. Its translation is CASSLAGGSADTQYF.

This clone has a handful of counts. The chain uses TRBV7-9 and TRBJ2-5, with 9 nucleotides matching TRBD2. CDR3 length equals 14 residues. Germline V gives CDR1 SEHNR, CDR2 FQNEAQ (reference sequence). Trimming at V came to 4 bases and at J to 1 base, leaving 1 base not matched to a gene. This CDR3 is CASSSGLAQETQYF. The CDR3 nucleotides read TGTGCCAGCAGCTCGGGACTAGCCCAAGAGACCCAGTACTTC. Full variable domain (outside the CDR3, taken from reference TRBV7-9 and TRBJ2-5): DTGVSQNPRHKITKRGQNVTFRCDPISEHNRLYWYRQTLGQGPEFLTYFQNEAQLEKSRLLSDRFSAERPKGSFSTLEIQRTEQGDSAMYLCASSSGLAQETQYFGPGTRLLVL.

The rearrangement uses TRBV21-1 and TRBJ2-1; no check of the table's D call, TRBD2, against the DNA was made. TRBV21-1 corresponds to a pseudogene. CDR3 size: 13 residues. CDR3 DNA sequence: TGTGCCAGCAGACTAGGTCCCTACAATGAGCAGTTCTTC. Its translation: CASRLGPYNEQFF.

V is TRBV6-5 and J is TRBJ2-3; 9 bases map to TRBD2. Germline V lookup: CDR1 MNHEY, CDR2 SVGAGI. J lost 14 bases, V lost 4 bases, and 10 bases had no gene match. The CDR3 consists of 13 residues. The CDR3 DNA reads as TGTGCCAGCAGTTCACAGACTAGCGGACGGATGTATTTT. Protein: CASSSQTSGRMYF.

The chain recombines TRBV25-1 with TRBJ2-2; 9 nucleotides align to TRBD1. CDR1 is MGHDK, CDR2 SYGVNS, per germline. This CDR3 is built from 15 residues. V was pared by 2 bases and J by 6 bases, with 4 bases of the junction left unmatched. CDR3 region: CASSEGTGKAGELFF. Here the CDR3 DNA reads TGTGCCAGCAGTGAAGGGACAGGGAAGGCCGGGGAGCTGTTTTTT.

The chain combines TRBV29-1 with TRBJ1-1; no clear D gene. The CDR3 loop spans 12 amino acids. Trimming took 4 bases from V and 1 from J, leaving 7 bases between them. Per the germline V gene, CDR1 is SQVTM and CDR2 is ANQGSEA. CDR3 bases: TGCAGCGTTGGTAGAGGGAACACTGAAGCTTTCTTT. It yields the protein CSVGRGNTEAFF.

This clone has only a few counts. The J gene is TRBJ2-7, the V gene TRBV5-6, with TRBD1 matching 8 bases. There are 14 residues in the CDR3. Trimming at V came to 4 bases and at J to 2 bases, leaving 5 bases not matched to a gene. Germline CDR1 SGHDT, CDR2 YYEEEE. This CDR3 is CASSSRDRTYEQYF. In DNA form, the CDR3 reads TGTGCCAGCAGCAGCCGGGACAGGACCTACGAGCAGTACTTC.

This clone has just a few counts. This chain joins TRBV7-2 and TRBJ2-1; 15 bases map to TRBD2. This CDR3 region has 16 residues. Germline assignment: CDR1 SGHTA and CDR2 FQGNSA. V was clipped by 0 bases and J by 8 bases; unmatched bases: 2. The CDR3 loop reads CASSLAGTSGGHEQFF. CDR3 nucleotides: TGTGCCAGCAGCTTAGCGGGGACTAGCGGGGGGCATGAGCAGTTCTTC.

This clone showed up just a few times. The chain links TRBV7-9 to TRBJ1-1, with a possible D match to TRBD1 (5 bases). The V gene lost 5 bases and the J gene lost 10 bases, with 11 bases spanning the gap. Germline V gene lookup returns CDR1 SEHNR and CDR2 FQNEAQ (reference sequence). The length of the CDR3 is 11 residues. The CDR3, as DNA: TGTGCCAGCAGCGGGGGACTCGGAGCTTTCTTT. This translates into CASSGGLGAFF.

The CDR3 is CSVVRDRATYEQYF. DNA for the CDR3: TGCAGCGTTGTCCGGGACAGGGCAACCTACGAGCAGTACTTC. V and J are TRBV29-1 and TRBJ2-7; TRBD1 matches 9 bases. The CDR3 extends over 14 amino acids. CDR1 and CDR2 (germline): SQVTM, ANQGSEA. Germline trimming cut 4 bases from V and 2 bases from J; bases unmatched to any gene: 6.